This T cell receptor beta chain stems from a study of T cell changes during pregnancy in multiple sclerosis. Germline CDR1 LNHDA, CDR2 SQIVND (reference sequence). CDR3 length: 13 amino acids. The V gene lost 3 bases and the J gene lost 5 bases, with 7 bases spanning the gap. Assay: immunoSEQ multiplex PCR; the TCRdb copy retains only in-frame clones and omits some. This sample has 120,000 or so clones, with about 93% found just once. The chain carries TRBV19 and TRBJ2-2; D call uncertain. The sequence came from a female donor with multiple sclerosis, enrolled in a pregnancy study. The sample consisted of peripheral blood, taken before pregnancy. DNA of the CDR3: TGTGCCAGTAGTATTGGGCCTACCGGGGAGCTGTTTTTT. Translation: CASSIGPTGELFF.